This TCR beta chain was recovered during a study of PD-1 blockade in classical Hodgkin lymphoma. In germline, CDR1 is SGHRS, CDR2 YFSETQ. Between the trimmed V and J ends, which lost 3 bases and 4 bases, there was a span of 14 bases. The CDR3 loop spans 15 amino acids. Time point reported: cycle 4 day 1 (C4D1), after 5 to 7 weeks of nivolumab. Each patient relapsed following autologous stem cell transplantation, and prior brentuximab vedotin exposure differed. PBMCs were thawed, and CD8+ T cells were then isolated from them by magnetic negative selection. Assay: immunoSEQ multiplex PCR; the TCRdb copy retains only in-frame clones and omits some. This table has around 19,000 clones, about 80% appearing once.

V gene TRBV5-1 combines with J gene TRBJ2-1; D tentatively fits TRBD1 or TRBD2 (5 bases each). This receptor was obtained from a human donor with classical Hodgkin lymphoma. The material sequenced was CD8+ T cells from blood, taken before the fourth cycle of nivolumab. The CDR3 bases are TGCGCCAGCAGCTCGGGACCTAGGGCATACAATGAGCAGTTCTTC. It encodes CASSSGPRAYNEQFF. Filled out from reference TRBV5-1 and TRBJ2-1, the complete variable domain reads KAGVTQTPRYLIKTRGQQVTLSCSPISGHRSVSWYQQTPGQGLQFLFEYFSETQRNKGNFPGRFSGRQFSNSRSEMNVSTLELGDSALYLCASSSGPRAYNEQFFGPGTRLTVL.